These T cell receptor beta chains were read from a single sample in a study of blood T cell repertoires in COVID-19. Data came from immunoSEQ multiplex PCR; TCRdb stores just in-frame clones and leaves some out. The sample comprises roughly 190,000 clones, around 83% of which are singletons, and approximately 6.5% rests with the top ten. The sample taken for sequencing was peripheral blood. All receptors come from a woman older than 75 in a cohort sampled during active or convalescent COVID-19. Each CDR3 is given with its conserved first and last residue. The order of the fields is V gene, CDR3 protein.

V gene: TRBV28
CDR3 protein: CASSSLSPASYEQYF

V gene: TRBV6-5
CDR3 protein: CASSYSSGTGGVGYTF

V gene: TRBV6-2/TRBV6-3
CDR3 protein: CASSYSPRGGRGYTF

V gene: TRBV19
CDR3 protein: CASKRLTASNEQFF

V gene: TRBV11-2
CDR3 protein: CASSLRQGWTDTQYF

V gene: TRBV6-6
CDR3 protein: CASSYGGNTDTQYF

V gene: TRBV3-1/TRBV3-2
CDR3 protein: CASSYGRGEQFF

V gene: TRBV3-1/TRBV3-2
CDR3 protein: CASSQASSGHNNEQFF

V gene: TRBV5-5
CDR3 protein: CASSPYPGNRGNTIYF

V gene: TRBV19
CDR3 protein: CASSSTGGDGYTF

V gene: TRBV7-6
CDR3 protein: CASSRPTGRPQHF

V gene: TRBV6-1
CDR3 protein: CASSESPWGVDQPQHF

V gene: TRBV18
CDR3 protein: CASSPPQGTEAFF

V gene: TRBV3-1/TRBV3-2
CDR3 protein: CASSPTGTSGGRGETQYF

V gene: TRBV6-5
CDR3 protein: CASRGQTGGVQPQHF

V gene: TRBV5-5
CDR3 protein: CASSSYRGRNTEAFF

V gene: TRBV11-2
CDR3 protein: CASSRPGETEAFF

V gene: TRBV11-2
CDR3 protein: CASSPLGQGGTEAFF

V gene: TRBV18
CDR3 protein: CASSPPEGTSPRSRYF

V gene: TRBV4-2
CDR3 protein: CASSQEVGDYLGGTDTQYF

V gene: TRBV10-1
CDR3 protein: CASSETRNYNEQFF

V gene: TRBV10-2
CDR3 protein: CASSESWDNLYNSPLHF

V gene: TRBV5-1
CDR3 protein: CASTMNPGQGSGYTF